This T cell receptor (beta chain) was recorded in a study of OX40 agonist ivuxolimab in advanced cancers. Study overall: Ivuxolimab, which is an agonistic anti-OX40 (CD134) antibody, was administered to the patients. Of the participants, approximately 40% had some prior anti-PD-1, anti-PD-L1 or anti-CTLA-4 therapy, which was allowed. General observations from the study: With doses of 0.1 to 3.0 mg/kg, CD4+ and CD8+ blood T cells had undergone clonal expansion by week 6.

Germline V lookup: CDR1 MDHEN, CDR2 SYDVKM. The J segment lost 6 bases and the V segment lost 8 bases, leaving 7 bases of the junction unmatched. This CDR3 is built from 13 residues. Worth noting for this clone: Its antigen is still unknown.

The table came from immunoSEQ multiplex PCR; TCRdb's copy has only in-frame clones and leaves some out. This table holds around 56,000 clones, roughly 80% found once. Sample: CD4+ or CD8+ T cells sorted from blood, taken in a trial of the OX40 agonist ivuxolimab. The rearrangement links TRBV28 to TRBJ1-2, with 9 bases fitting TRBD1. This receptor was identified in an adult with an advanced solid tumor such as melanoma, head and neck, liver or kidney cancer. CDR3 sequence reads: CASFTGGADGYTF. CDR3 coding DNA: TGTGCCAGCTTTACAGGGGGCGCAGATGGCTACACCTTC.